The present T cell receptor (beta chain) was sequenced within a study of regulatory T cells in long-lasting Graves disease. This clonotype has just a few counts. Antigen unknown. The study, taken as a whole, reports: A limited number of samples was an acknowledged limitation. TRBV28, TRBJ1-2 and TRBJ2-5 emerged as the favored segments in persistent disease.

Time point described: persistent/refractory GD, antithyroid drugs over 5 years with positive TRAb. Preparation of the TCR library used RNA extracted from PBMCs. Patients all came to the study from an endocrinology department in Xi'an, China. CDR1 PRHDT and CDR2 FYEKMQ come from the germline V gene (reference sequence). V was pared by 6 bases and J by 6 bases, with 14 bases between. This CDR3 spans 13 amino acids. Investigators prepared the TCR beta libraries by applying iRepertoire HTBI primers and Arm-PCR of CDR3 regions. In TCRdb, the multiplex PCR reads were re-called with MiXCR into one record per CDR3 protein. The sample shows under 500,000 distinct CDR3 sequences, roughly 20% of them seen only once.

The material was peripheral blood mononuclear cells (PBMCs), obtained when the disease was refractory, from a patient treated with antithyroid drugs. This chain uses TRBV13 with TRBJ1-2; D may be TRBD1 (5 bases). The sequence came from a female donor with Graves disease. CDR3 DNA: TGTGCCAGCAGTTACGGGACGGTTGATGGCTACACCTTC. Amino acid sequence: CASSYGTVDGYTF.